The rows below give T cell receptor beta chains drawn from one sample of a study of early T cells in non-severe SARS-CoV-2 infection. TCRdb analysed the 5' RACE reads with MiXCR anew, one entry per CDR3 protein. The sample yields tens of thousands of distinct CDR3 sequences, 14% seen once. The source material was whole blood. These TCRs come from an adult who was a healthcare worker with PCR-confirmed SARS-CoV-2 infection or an uninfected control (not recorded which). CDR3s include the opening cysteine and the closing phenylalanine or tryptophan. Fields, in order: D gene, clone size, V gene, J gene, CDR3 DNA, CDR3 protein. The D gene is left open where the match is weak. The size of a clone is reported for some rows only, either as once, few or many, or as a class for expanded clones.

TRBD2,NA,TRBV4-1,TRBJ2-1,TGCGCCAGCAGCCCTCTAGCGGGAGGGCGGTCTGAGCAGTTCTTC,CASSPLAGGRSEQFF
TRBD1,many,TRBV20-1,TRBJ1-2,TGCAGTGCTAGAGTGGGACAGGGGGCCAGTGGCTACACCTTC,CSARVGQGASGYTF
NA,NA,TRBV28,TRBJ1-5,TGTGCCAGCACCTCACTCCCCAGTACGGGACGGGGAAATCAGCCCCAGCATTTT,CASTSLPSTGRGNQPQHF
TRBD2,NA,TRBV3-1,TRBJ2-1,TGTGCCAGCAGCCAAGCCCCTCTAGCGGGCAATGAGCAGTTCTTC,CASSQAPLAGNEQFF
NA,few,TRBV7-3,TRBJ1-1,TGTGCCAGCAGCTTAGGGCCCGGGGGGATCGACACTGAAGCTTTCTTT,CASSLGPGGIDTEAFF
TRBD1,many,TRBV6-5,TRBJ2-7,TGTGCCAGCAGTTGGGGGACAGGCACCGAGCAGTACTTC,CASSWGTGTEQYF
NA,once,TRBV9,TRBJ2-3,TGTGCCAGCAGCGTAGGTGGGAGCGGAGGCCGCACAGATACGCAGTATTTT,CASSVGGSGGRTDTQYF
TRBD1,few,TRBV4-1,TRBJ1-1,TGCGCCAGCAGCCAAGCCAACAGGGGGATCTACGTTGCTGAAGCTTTCTTT,CASSQANRGIYVAEAFF
NA,few,TRBV28,TRBJ2-7,TGTGCCAGCAGTGTCCCCAGGAGTTCGGGGTCCTACGAGCAGTACTTC,CASSVPRSSGSYEQYF
TRBD2,NA,TRBV6-5,TRBJ2-7,TGTGCCAGCACCCCACGTAGCGGGGCATTCTACGAGCAGTACTTC,CASTPRSGAFYEQYF
NA,few,TRBV20-1,TRBJ2-5,TGCAGTGCTAGGGGGGGCGCGGGGACCCAGTACTTC,CSARGGAGTQYF
NA,NA,TRBV20-1,TRBJ1-2,TGCAGTGCTAGAGATGGCAGGAGAACCAATGGCTACACCTTC,CSARDGRRTNGYTF
TRBD2,few,TRBV6-5,TRBJ2-7,TGTGCCAGCAGCAGGAGCGGGAGGTCCTACGAGCAGTACTTC,CASSRSGRSYEQYF
TRBD1,many,TRBV29-1,TRBJ1-1,TGCAGCGCCAGACAGGGTACGGGCACTGAAGCTTTCTTT,CSARQGTGTEAFF
NA,NA,TRBV29-1,TRBJ2-7,TGCAGCGCTATGGACGGGATCTACGAGCAGTACTTC,CSAMDGIYEQYF